The 10 T cell receptor beta chains reported below all come from one sample, sequenced in a study of T cell responses to AZD1222 COVID-19 vaccine. The assay was immunoSEQ multiplex PCR, and TCRdb's table has in-frame clones only and misses some. The sample has tens of thousands of clones; around 90% are singletons. The sample in question was peripheral blood, obtained on day 0 of MenACWY control vaccination. These receptor sequences come from an adult in good health.

J is TRBJ1-1 and V is TRBV7-2, with a possible D match to TRBD1 (6 bases). Per the germline V gene, CDR1 is SGHTA and CDR2 is FQGNSA. V lost 5 bases, J lost 4 bases, and 11 bases lay in between. The length of the CDR3 is 13 residues. CDR3 region: CASSPGGLTEAFF. The CDR3 nucleotides are TGTGCCAGCAGCCCCGGGGGGCTCACTGAAGCTTTCTTT. The full variable domain, rest sourced from reference TRBV7-2 and TRBJ1-1, is GAGVSQSPSNKVTEKGKDVELRCDPISGHTALYWYRQSLGQGLEFLIYFQGNSAPDKSGLPSDRFSAERTGGSVSTLTIQRTQQEDSAVYLCASSPGGLTEAFFGQGTRLTVV.

This chain connects TRBV5-1 to TRBJ2-3; tentatively, D is TRBD2 (5 bases). Per the germline V gene, CDR1 is SGHRS and CDR2 is YFSETQ. The CDR3 totals 16 residues. The V and J ends lost 4 bases and 5 bases respectively, with 20 bases between them. The CDR3 bases are TGCGCCAGCAGCGGTATAGATAGCGATGGAGAAGATACGCAGTATTTT. Its protein product is CASSGIDSDGEDTQYF.

The rearrangement links TRBV5-1 to TRBJ2-1; D ambiguous. Germline-derived CDR1 and CDR2 are SGHRS and YFSETQ. The CDR3 has 14 residues. V was pared by 3 bases and J by 1 base, with 8 bases between. The CDR3 nucleotides are TGCGCCAGCAGCTCCCCTGGGTCCTACAATGAGCAGTTCTTC. Its protein is CASSSPGSYNEQFF.

Only one count was recorded for this clone. This sequence joins TRBV19 and TRBJ1-4; a possible D gene is TRBD1 (5 bases). CDR3 length: 18 residues. V lost 5 bases to trimming and J lost 7 bases, with 26 bases between them. Germline CDR1 LNHDA, CDR2 SQIVND (reference sequence). The CDR3 DNA sequence: TGTGCCAGTAGTTTCACTCTATCGACAGTAACAACGACTGAAAAACTGTTTTTT. Protein sequence: CASSFTLSTVTTTEKLFF.

The rearrangement links TRBV19 to TRBJ2-1; possibly TRBD2 for D (5 bases). CDR1 LNHDA and CDR2 SQIVND come from the germline V gene (reference sequence). The V gene lost 3 bases and the J gene lost 4 bases, with 7 bases spanning the gap. This CDR3 is 13 amino acids long. The CDR3 DNA reads as TGTGCCAGTAGTATGGCGGGTTACAATGAGCAGTTCTTC. Translation: CASSMAGYNEQFF.

The chain has TRBV5-1 and TRBJ2-5; D might be TRBD2 (6 bases). Trimming took 1 base from V and 5 from J, leaving 12 bases between them. The CDR3 is 14 amino acids. The germline V gene has CDR1 SGHRS and CDR2 YFSETQ. The chain's CDR3 is CASSLREDGETQYF. DNA for the CDR3: TGCGCCAGCAGCTTGAGGGAGGACGGGGAGACCCAGTACTTC.

For the CDR3, the DNA is TGTGCCAGCAGTCAGGGACAGGGGTTCTATCAGCCCCAGCATTTT. This gives the protein CASSQGQGFYQPQHF. The chain recombines TRBV27 with TRBJ1-5; 10 bases are a match to TRBD1. The CDR3 sequence is 15 residues long. Trimming at V came to 5 bases and at J to 5 bases, leaving 6 bases not matched to a gene. CDR1 MNHEY and CDR2 SMNVEV come from the germline V gene (reference sequence).

The genes are TRBV4-1 and TRBJ1-2; D not resolved. V lost 0 bases and J 8 bases, leaving 7 bases between the germline ends. CDR3 length equals 12 residues. CDR1 is MGHRA and CDR2 is YSYEKL in the germline V gene. CDR3 loop: CASSQEHLGYTF. CDR3 DNA: TGCGCCAGCAGCCAAGAACATTTAGGCTACACCTTC.

V and J are TRBV6-5 and TRBJ1-2, with 11 bases aligning to TRBD1. The CDR3 is made up of 15 amino acids. Germline assignment: CDR1 MNHEY and CDR2 SVGAGI. J lost 0 bases, V lost 5 bases, and 2 bases had no gene match. In nucleotides, the CDR3 is TGTGCCAGCAGTCCGGGACAGGGGGCTAACTATGGCTACACCTTC. It encodes CASSPGQGANYGYTF.

The gene calls are TRBV6-2 or TRBV6-3 and TRBJ2-3; D not certain. Trimming removed 0 bases from V and 4 bases from J, with 17 bases in between. This CDR3 is 17 amino acids long. The V gene's germline CDR1 is MNHEY and CDR2 SVGEGT. The DNA of the CDR3 is TGTGCCAGCAGTTACTCGAAATTAGCCGTGACCGCAGATACGCAGTATTTT. Amino acid sequence: CASSYSKLAVTADTQYF.